Listed here is a single TCR beta chain. Antigen: not known. This sample is drawn from a study of shared clonotypes between healthy human individuals. Genomic DNA of every subset was divided equally among multiple immunoSEQ plates. Produced via immunoSEQ multiplex PCR; TCRdb's table is partial and in-frame only. Of 1.4 million to 1.5 million clones listed, approximately 96% are singletons. Study-level results: Naive CD4 clonotypes were shared across a handful of donors at 5% to 6%. Across subsets, estimated richness was generally greater for naive than for memory populations. Lower generation probabilities were found for non-shared clonotypes than for those shared by all four donors.

Sequencing was carried out using naive CD4+ T cells sorted from blood. The subset denotes: CD45RA+ positively selected. This clonotype was sampled from a man aged 25 to 45 in good health.

In nucleotides, the CDR3 is TGTGCCTGGACCGCCGTAAGCGGGAGAGCTAGTAATGAGCAGTTCTTC. Translation gives CAWTAVSGRASNEQFF. This chain uses TRBV30 with TRBJ2-1, with 8 bases identical to TRBD2. Germline CDR1 and CDR2: GTSNPN and SVGIG (reference sequence). The V and J ends lost 4 bases and 7 bases, in that order; junction bases with no gene match: 15. This CDR3 comprises 16 residues.